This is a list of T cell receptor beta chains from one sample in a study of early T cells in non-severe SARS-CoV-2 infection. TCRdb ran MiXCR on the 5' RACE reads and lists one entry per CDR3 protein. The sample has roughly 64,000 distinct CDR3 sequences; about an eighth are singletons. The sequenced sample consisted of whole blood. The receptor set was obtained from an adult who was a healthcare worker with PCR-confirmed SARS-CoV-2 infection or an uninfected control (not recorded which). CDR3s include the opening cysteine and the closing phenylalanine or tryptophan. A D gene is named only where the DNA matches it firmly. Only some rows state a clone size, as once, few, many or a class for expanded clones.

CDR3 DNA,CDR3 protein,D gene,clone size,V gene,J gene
TGTGCCAGCAGTGAGAAGACTGTATGGGAGACCCAGTACTTC,CASSEKTVWETQYF,.,few,TRBV2,TRBJ2-5
TGCAGCGTTGAATGGGAGGGGGCTACTGAAGCTTTCTTT,CSVEWEGATEAFF,TRBD1,few,TRBV29-1,TRBJ1-1
TGTGCCAGCAGCCCCGGGACAGCGGGAGACGAGCAGTACTTC,CASSPGTAGDEQYF,.,.,TRBV4-2,TRBJ2-7
TGTGCCAGCAGCTTCCACGTGGGGCCGTTGCTTCCTAGCACAGATACGCAGTATTTT,CASSFHVGPLLPSTDTQYF,.,few,TRBV7-8,TRBJ2-3
TGTGCCAGCAGCCAAGATCTAGGACAGGGGTGGAACGAGCAGTACTTC,CASSQDLGQGWNEQYF,TRBD1,few,TRBV14,TRBJ2-7
TGCGCCAGCGGGGGTGACAGGGTGTATACCTACAATGAGCAGTTCTTC,CASGGDRVYTYNEQFF,TRBD1,.,TRBV5-1,TRBJ2-1
TGTGCCAGCAGCCCGGACCCCTACAATGAGCAGTTCTTC,CASSPDPYNEQFF,.,.,TRBV12-3/TRBV12-4,TRBJ2-1
TGCGCCAGCAGCCACAAGGGACAGACGAACACCGGGGAGCTGTTTTTT,CASSHKGQTNTGELFF,TRBD1,few,TRBV4-1,TRBJ2-2
TGTGCCAGCAGCGTAAAGCCGGGACAGGGCTTTAATGAAAAACTGTTTTTT,CASSVKPGQGFNEKLFF,TRBD1,.,TRBV11-2,TRBJ1-4
TGTGCCAGCAGCGTCCGGACAGGGAATAATTCACCCCTCCACTTT,CASSVRTGNNSPLHF,TRBD1,few,TRBV9,TRBJ1-6
TGTGCCAGCAGCCAAGGGATTTATAGCAATCAGCCCCAGCATTTT,CASSQGIYSNQPQHF,.,many,TRBV7-2,TRBJ1-5
TGTGCCATCAGTGGCCTTCAGCGATACAATGAGCAGTTCTTC,CAISGLQRYNEQFF,.,once,TRBV10-3,TRBJ2-1